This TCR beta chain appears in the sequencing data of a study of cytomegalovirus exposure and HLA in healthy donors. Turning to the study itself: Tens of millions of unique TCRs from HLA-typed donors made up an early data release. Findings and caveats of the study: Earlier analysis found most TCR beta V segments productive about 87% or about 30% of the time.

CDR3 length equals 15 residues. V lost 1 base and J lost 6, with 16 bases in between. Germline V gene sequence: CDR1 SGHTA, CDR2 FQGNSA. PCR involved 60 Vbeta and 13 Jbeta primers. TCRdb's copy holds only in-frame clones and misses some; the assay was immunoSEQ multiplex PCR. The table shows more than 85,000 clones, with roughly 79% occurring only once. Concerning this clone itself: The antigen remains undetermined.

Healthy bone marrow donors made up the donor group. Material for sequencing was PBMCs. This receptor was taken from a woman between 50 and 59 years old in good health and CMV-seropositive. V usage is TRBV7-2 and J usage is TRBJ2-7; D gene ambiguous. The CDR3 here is CASSLGRRPAGEQYF. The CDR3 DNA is TGTGCCAGCAGCTTAGGGCGGCGACCTGCTGGCGAGCAGTACTTC. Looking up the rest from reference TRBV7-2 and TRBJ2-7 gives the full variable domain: GAGVSQSPSNKVTEKGKDVELRCDPISGHTALYWYRQSLGQGLEFLIYFQGNSAPDKSGLPSDRFSAERTGGSVSTLTIQRTQQEDSAVYLCASSLGRRPAGEQYFGPGTRLTVT.